This entry concerns a single T cell receptor (beta chain). The assay was immunoSEQ multiplex PCR, and TCRdb's table has in-frame clones only and misses some. This sample has some 160,000 clones, with approximately 91% found just once. Per germline, CDR1 SGHRS and CDR2 YFSETQ. Trimming cost V 0 bases and J 1 base; bases outside gene matches: 18. CDR3 length equals 21 residues. These data belong to a study of cytomegalovirus exposure and HLA in healthy donors. The V call is TRBV5-1, the J call TRBJ1-2, with 10 bases that match TRBD1. Sequenced sample: PBMCs. This TCR derives from a man aged 18 to 29 in good health and CMV-seronegative. The DNA of the CDR3 is TGCGCCAGCAGCTTGGCCCCCGGGACAGGGGTCCTGACGTTACGTAACTATGGCTACACCTTC. Its protein is CASSLAPGTGVLTLRNYGYTF.